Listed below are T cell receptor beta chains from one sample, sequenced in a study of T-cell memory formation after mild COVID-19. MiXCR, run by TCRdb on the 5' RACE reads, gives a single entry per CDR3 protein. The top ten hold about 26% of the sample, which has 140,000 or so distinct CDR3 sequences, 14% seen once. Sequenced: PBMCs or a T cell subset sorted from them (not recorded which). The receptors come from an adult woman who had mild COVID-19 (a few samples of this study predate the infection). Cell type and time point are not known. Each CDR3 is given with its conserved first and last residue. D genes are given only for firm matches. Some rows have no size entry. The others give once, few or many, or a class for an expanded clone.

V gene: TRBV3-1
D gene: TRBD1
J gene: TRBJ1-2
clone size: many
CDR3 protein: CASSSGQGDNYGYTF
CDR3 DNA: TGTGCCAGCTCATCAGGACAGGGGGATAACTATGGCTACACCTTC

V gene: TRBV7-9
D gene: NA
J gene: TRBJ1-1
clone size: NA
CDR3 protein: CATVVSTEAFF
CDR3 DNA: TGTGCCACAGTGGTAAGCACTGAAGCTTTCTTT

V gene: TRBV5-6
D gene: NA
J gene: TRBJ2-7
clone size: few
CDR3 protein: CASSPPRSPGEQYF
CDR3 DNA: TGTGCCAGCAGCCCTCCGCGATCTCCGGGCGAGCAGTACTTC

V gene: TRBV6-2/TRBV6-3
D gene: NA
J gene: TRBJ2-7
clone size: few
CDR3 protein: CASSYWDTLTEQYF
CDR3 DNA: TGTGCCAGCAGTTACTGGGACACTCTCACGGAGCAGTACTTC

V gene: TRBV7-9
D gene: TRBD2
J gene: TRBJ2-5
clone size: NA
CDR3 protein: CASSLPREGQETQYF
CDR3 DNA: TGTGCCAGCAGCTTACCGAGGGAGGGTCAAGAGACCCAGTACTTC

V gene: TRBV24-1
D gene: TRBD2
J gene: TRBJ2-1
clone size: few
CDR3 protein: CATSDPSEPGLAESNYNEQFF
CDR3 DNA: TGTGCCACCAGTGACCCATCGGAGCCGGGACTAGCGGAGTCGAATTACAATGAGCAGTTCTTC

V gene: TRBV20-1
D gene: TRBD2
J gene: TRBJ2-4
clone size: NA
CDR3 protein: CSARVGTSGLAKNIQYF
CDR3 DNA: TGCAGTGCTAGAGTCGGGACTAGCGGATTAGCCAAAAACATTCAGTACTTC

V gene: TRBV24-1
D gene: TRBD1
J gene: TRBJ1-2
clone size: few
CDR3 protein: CATSAEGQGVYGYTF
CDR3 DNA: TGTGCCACCAGTGCGGAGGGACAGGGGGTCTATGGCTACACCTTC

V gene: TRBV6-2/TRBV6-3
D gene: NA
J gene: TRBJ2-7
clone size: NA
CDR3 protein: CASSYTGRYPYEQYF
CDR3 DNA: TGTGCCAGCAGTTATACAGGGAGGTACCCCTACGAGCAGTACTTC

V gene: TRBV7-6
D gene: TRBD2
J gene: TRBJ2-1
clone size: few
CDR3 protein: CASSFLAGAREQFF
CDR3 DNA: TGTGCCAGCAGCTTCCTAGCGGGGGCGAGAGAGCAGTTCTTC

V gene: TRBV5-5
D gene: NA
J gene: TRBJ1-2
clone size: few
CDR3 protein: CASKPGSSNYGYTF
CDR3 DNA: TGTGCCAGCAAGCCTGGATCATCTAACTATGGCTACACCTTC

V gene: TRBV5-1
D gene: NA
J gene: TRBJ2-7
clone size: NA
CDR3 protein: CASSGGGDEQYF
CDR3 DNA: TGCGCCAGCTCTGGGGGGGGCGACGAGCAGTACTTC

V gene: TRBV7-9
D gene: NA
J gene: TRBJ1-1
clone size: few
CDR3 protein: CASSLVVGFAEAFF
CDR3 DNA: TGTGCCAGCAGCTTAGTAGTAGGGTTCGCTGAAGCTTTCTTT

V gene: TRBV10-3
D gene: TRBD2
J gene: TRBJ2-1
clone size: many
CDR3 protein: CAISESGRIHEQFF
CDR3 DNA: TGTGCCATCAGTGAAAGCGGGAGAATCCATGAGCAGTTCTTC

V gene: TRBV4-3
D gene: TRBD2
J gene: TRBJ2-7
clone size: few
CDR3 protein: CASSHGLAGDSFSYEQYF
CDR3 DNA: TGCGCCAGCAGCCACGGACTAGCGGGAGATTCCTTCTCCTACGAGCAGTACTTC

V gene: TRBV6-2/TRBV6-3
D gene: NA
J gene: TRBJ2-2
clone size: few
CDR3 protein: CASSYATSSTGELFF
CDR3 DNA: TGTGCCAGCAGTTACGCGACAAGCTCCACCGGGGAGCTGTTTTTT

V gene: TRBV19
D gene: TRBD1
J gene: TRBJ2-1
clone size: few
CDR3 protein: CASTPAAGGYNEQFF
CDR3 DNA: TGTGCCAGTACCCCTGCGGCAGGGGGCTACAATGAGCAGTTCTTC

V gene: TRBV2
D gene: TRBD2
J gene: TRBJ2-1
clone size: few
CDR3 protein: CASSEIAGISYNEQFF
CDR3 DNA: TGTGCCAGCAGTGAAATAGCGGGAATCTCCTACAATGAGCAGTTCTTC

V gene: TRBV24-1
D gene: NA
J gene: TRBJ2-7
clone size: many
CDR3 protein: CATSDTTDGEQYF
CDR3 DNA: TGTGCCACCAGTGACACTACCGACGGGGAGCAGTACTTC

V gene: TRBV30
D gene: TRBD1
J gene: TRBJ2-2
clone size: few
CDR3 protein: CVFPPGQGRPGELFF
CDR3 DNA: TGTGTCTTCCCTCCGGGACAGGGGCGTCCCGGGGAGCTGTTTTTT

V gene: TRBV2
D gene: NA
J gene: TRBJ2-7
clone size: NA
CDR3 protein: CASSNQDTPYEQYF
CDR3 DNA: TGTGCCAGCAGTAACCAGGACACGCCCTACGAGCAGTACTTC

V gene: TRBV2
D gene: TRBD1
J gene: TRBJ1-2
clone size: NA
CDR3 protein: CASTGQGANYGYTF
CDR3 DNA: TGTGCCAGCACGGGACAGGGGGCTAACTATGGCTACACCTTC

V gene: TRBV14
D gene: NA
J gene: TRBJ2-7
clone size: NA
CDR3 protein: CASSQDWPGGLYEQYF
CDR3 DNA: TGTGCCAGCAGCCAAGATTGGCCAGGAGGACTCTACGAGCAGTACTTC

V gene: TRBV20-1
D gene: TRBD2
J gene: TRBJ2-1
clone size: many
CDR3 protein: CSAYLAGVDHEQFF
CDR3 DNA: TGCAGTGCCTACCTAGCGGGAGTCGACCATGAGCAGTTCTTC

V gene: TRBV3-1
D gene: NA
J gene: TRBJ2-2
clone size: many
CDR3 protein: CASSRFSSEGTIANTGELFF
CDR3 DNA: TGTGCCAGCAGCCGCTTTTCTTCCGAGGGGACAATCGCGAACACCGGGGAGCTGTTTTTT

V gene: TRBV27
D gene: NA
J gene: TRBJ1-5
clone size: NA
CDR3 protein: CASSLQGGGMGSNQPQHF
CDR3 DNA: TGTGCCAGCAGTTTACAGGGAGGGGGAATGGGTAGCAATCAGCCCCAGCATTTT

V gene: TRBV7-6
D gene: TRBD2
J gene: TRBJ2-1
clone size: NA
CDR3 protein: CASSSRKSGGRNEQFF
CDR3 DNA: TGTGCCAGCAGCTCCCGGAAAAGCGGGGGCAGGAATGAGCAGTTCTTC

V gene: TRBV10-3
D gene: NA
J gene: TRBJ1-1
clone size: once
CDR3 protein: CAISPRGGTEAFF
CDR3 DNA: TGTGCCATCAGCCCCCGGGGGGGCACTGAAGCTTTCTTT

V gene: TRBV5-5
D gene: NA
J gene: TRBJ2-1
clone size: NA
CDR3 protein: CASSLVVRVTYNEQFF
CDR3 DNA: TGTGCCAGCAGCTTGGTGGTCAGGGTCACCTACAATGAGCAGTTCTTC

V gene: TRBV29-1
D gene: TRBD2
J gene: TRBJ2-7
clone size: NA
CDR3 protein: CSVSGGPTSGSIYEQYF
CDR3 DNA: TGCAGCGTTTCCGGGGGTCCAACTAGCGGGAGTATTTACGAGCAGTACTTC

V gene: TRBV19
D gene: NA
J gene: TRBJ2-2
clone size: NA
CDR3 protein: CASSISPARTTLTGELFF
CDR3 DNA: TGTGCCAGTAGTATCTCTCCCGCTAGGACTACTCTCACCGGGGAGCTGTTTTTT

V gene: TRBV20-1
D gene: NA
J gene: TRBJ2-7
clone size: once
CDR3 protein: CSARASGLKPYEQYF
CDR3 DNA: TGCAGTGCTCGCGCGTCGGGGCTGAAACCCTACGAGCAGTACTTC

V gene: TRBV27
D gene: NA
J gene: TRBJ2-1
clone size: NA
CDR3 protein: CASRRGSTYNEQFF
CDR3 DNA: TGTGCCAGCAGACGGGGGAGTACCTACAATGAGCAGTTCTTC

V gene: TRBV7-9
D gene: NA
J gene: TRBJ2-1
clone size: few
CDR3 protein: CASSLREAAYNEQFF
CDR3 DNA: TGTGCCAGCAGCTTAAGGGAGGCCGCCTACAATGAGCAGTTCTTC

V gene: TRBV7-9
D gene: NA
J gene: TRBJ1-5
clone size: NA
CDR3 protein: CASSLVGYGNQPQHF
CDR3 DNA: TGTGCCAGCAGCTTAGTGGGATATGGCAATCAGCCCCAGCATTTT